Here is one T cell receptor beta chain with its context. Its cognate antigen has yet to be identified. The input lacks base qualities; no much larger clone sits a single base away. The cohort consisted of 600 to 700 healthy bone marrow donors. Cohort members were all nominally healthy when sampled, although unrecorded immune exposures were likely present. CMV serostatus was positive for approximately 300 and negative for about half of the roughly 700 cohort members, and was not recorded for this donor. Each donor provided a peripheral blood sample, and peripheral blood mononuclear cells were used for TCR beta sequencing. The Qiagen DNeasy Blood Extraction Kit was used to extract genomic DNA from the blood cell samples. The germline V gene (reference sequence) supplies CDR1 MNHEY and CDR2 SMNVEV. V loses 5 bases of germline sequence and J loses 4 bases, and the interval between the two ends is 17 bases. The CDR3 runs 15 amino acids, cysteine and phenylalanine included. Only the CDR3 DNA is retained, 45 bases long and in frame from the first base.

This sample is part of a study of cytomegalovirus exposure and HLA in healthy donors (dated by TCRdb to the late 2010s). In the study overall: An earlier analysis of 587 of the donors reported 276 Gb of sequence data and 95 million to 130 million unique TCR beta sequences obtained from about 179 million T cells. On average, about 200,000 unique TCR beta nucleotide sequences were sequenced per donor among 398 genotyped donors of the cohort, with around 19% of those sequences being non-productive. An earlier analysis of some 500 of the donors used high-throughput TCR beta sequencing to judge whether each TCR beta V gene segment behaved as functional or pseudogenic. The study used immunosequencing to profile the T cell repertoires of 666 subjects and linked those repertoires to cytomegalovirus serostatus. Besides the first cohort of roughly 660 subjects, a separate validation cohort made up of 120 different subjects was used. Genome-wide SNP genotypes for about 55% of the roughly 670 donors were used in a later genetic analysis, which treated that subset as a discovery cohort. The number of typed donors differed by locus: about 620-630 for A, B, C, DRB1 and DQB1; roughly 510 for DQA1; roughly 600 for DPA1; and some 430 for DPB1. The aim of the study was to test whether cataloging public T cell receptors could identify signatures of past pathogen exposure. Roughly 310 gigabases of sequencing data and roughly 90 million unique TCR sequences were included in an early release covering under 650 HLA-typed donors. A later analysis re-examined previously published TCR beta repertoires from more than 600 donors and added high-resolution HLA genotyping to investigate patterns of TCR occurrence. The study combined high-throughput TCR immunosequencing, statistical association of individual TCRs with disease status, and machine learning to predict cytomegalovirus infection status. Four to six DR-DQ haplotypes were handled as single units for association and clustering because linkage in the cohort was strong. Among the roughly 400 genotyped donors, more than 70% belonged to the genetic ancestry cluster associated with self-reported Caucasian donors. HLA typing covered class I and class II loci at four-digit resolution. Every discovery cohort repertoire had been produced on one sequencing platform. Alongside the repertoire data, information on donor age, sex, ethnicity and CMV serostatus was compiled. The later analysis used no new phenotypic data to find candidate immune exposures, relying instead on TCR beta sequences and their occurrence across donors.

Receptors were amplified or captured by the immunoSEQ multiplex PCR assay. For the multiplex PCR, a mixture combining 60 forward primers for TCR Vbeta segments and 13 reverse primers for TCR Jbeta segments was used. The CDR3 region of rearranged TCR beta genes was amplified from genomic DNA by a multiplex PCR assay. The Illumina HiSeq System was used to sequence the amplified TCR beta libraries as 87-base-pair reads. In the authors' own workflow: In a later analysis, tens of millions of unique TCR beta chains were counted across the roughly 610 repertoires, and roughly 11 million of these chains were shared by at least two donors. Raw reads were error-corrected and collapsed into unique sequences with a nearest-neighbor algorithm that merged closely related sequences to remove PCR and sequencing errors. V, D and J gene segments were assigned by aligning CDR3 sequences to IMGT reference sequences. For a sequence to be retained, at least a six-nucleotide match to both a V gene segment and a J gene segment was required. Rearrangements were called productive when the CDR3 lacked stop codons and stayed in frame with V and J; all others were non-productive. CDR3 was defined by IMGT convention, running from the second conserved V-encoded cysteine to the conserved J-encoded phenylalanine. In an earlier analysis of more than 550 of the donors, sequences lacking an unambiguous match to a single V gene segment were excluded. In an earlier analysis of 500 to 750 of the donors, V segments were called functional above 56.7% productive rearrangements and were called segregating when the between-donor standard deviation exceeded 5%. A statistical classification framework was developed to diagnose cytomegalovirus status using the catalog of TCR beta chain sequences. In a later analysis, TCR nucleotide sequences were compared against IMGT/GENE-DB human TR gene sequences so that V and J genes could be assigned. A later analysis assigned CDR3 sequences and most-parsimonious VDJ recombination scenarios with the TCRdist pipeline. In a later analysis, each TCR beta chain was defined by its CDR3 amino acid sequence together with its V-gene family, and reads lacking a unique V-gene family were excluded. A later analysis removed 592 highly shared, low-generation-probability nucleotide sequences to deal with suspected cross-contamination and a sequencing artifact. In a later analysis, a clonal expansion index was calculated for each public chain from normalized within-repertoire ranks of inferred template counts. In a later analysis, generation probabilities were computed using a VDJ recombination model fitted to out-of-frame rearrangements, and the results were checked against IGoR. In a later analysis, hypergeometric tests were used to score TCR-TCR, TCR-HLA and TCR-CMV co-occurrence, with a repertoire-size bias correction applied to TCR pairs. To estimate false discovery rates, a later analysis permuted the HLA or CMV assignments 20 times. In a later analysis, co-occurring TCRs were grouped using DBSCAN, with TCRdist sequence similarity added in when clustering inside HLA-allele-positive subsets. Repertoires with fewer than 30,000 or more than 120,000 public chains, plus five repertoires with anomalous nucleotide sharing, were excluded from co-occurrence clustering. The source is immuneACCESS, and TCRdb retained only in-frame sequences with V and J called. Part of the clones is not carried over; for the studies checked, unresolved V genes explain less than half of this, and the remainder is unexplained. That table furnishes V, J and clone size, whereas the DNA furnished D and trimming. This sample gives around 100,000 clones in total; 50% to 70% of them show up just once. 4.8% of the sample belongs to the ten largest clones.

What the study reported, not specific to this receptor: In this cohort, only TCR beta chains were sequenced, and detectable features were limited by the absence of alpha or paired-chain data. Strong co-occurrence of HLA alleles, especially DR and DQ, made assigning TCR associations to individual alleles difficult. Correlated functional status among segregating V segments might reflect linkage disequilibrium, but an unknown experimental factor could not be ruled out. Because HLA typing was unavailable for some donors at each locus, only the typed subset was used in association tests. Compared with the 666-donor mean, donors in an Asian-associated ancestry cluster had fewer N-insertions in productive TCRs, according to a later genetic analysis. A further reported finding was that TCR beta sequences accurately predicted the HLA-A and HLA-B alleles for most subjects in the first cohort. It was suggested by the authors that the approach could potentially be generalized to other disease states and immunological phenotypes. In both the original and validation cohorts, the classifier was reported to diagnose cytomegalovirus status with high specificity and sensitivity. A cluster of highly shared sequence variants was judged likely to represent a technical artifact of the sequencing pipeline. A later analysis found that most CMV-associated TCR beta chains appeared HLA-restricted, with HLA associations seemingly driven largely by CMV exposure. Several of the top co-occurrence clusters appeared to be linked to parvovirus B19, influenza, CMV and Epstein-Barr virus, according to a later analysis. CMV serostatus was the only immune exposure information available for the cohort. According to a later analysis, TCR association rates differed among HLA loci, with DRB1 alleles showing the most associated TCRs and HLA-C alleles showing the fewest. V-gene and J-gene trimming of TCR beta chains was associated with a missense DCLRE1C variant in a later genetic analysis, and the association was replicated in an independent cohort. At a false discovery rate of 0.05, a later analysis linked 15,000 to 20,000 TCR beta sequences to specific HLA alleles. Because counts were too low, seventeen rarely observed V segments, including chromosome 9 orphons, were excluded from the earlier analysis of several hundred of the donors. The 87-base-pair reads could not distinguish some IMGT-functional V segments, including TRBV6-2 and TRBV6-3, so those segments were excluded. Most TCR sequences were seen in very few donors, while some public TCRs were found in many individuals. The presence/absence analyses assumed that sequencing depth was roughly uniform across donors, and that assumption may not be true. In a later analysis, HLA-associated TCR beta chains showed more clonal expansion and lower generation probabilities than non-associated chains that were equally common. The study listed around 160 TCR beta chains as associated with cytomegalovirus. A few of the identified cytomegalovirus-associated TCR beta chains were confirmed in vitro to be specific for cytomegalovirus antigens. In an earlier analysis of 587 of the donors, most TCR beta V segments appeared in productive rearrangements about 90% or about 30% of the time, broadly matching IMGT annotations.

What was sequenced was PBMCs. This clonotype was obtained from a human donor in good health. The chain links TRBV27 with TRBJ1-1; confidence is insufficient to name the D gene. The DNA sequence is as follows: TGTGCCAGCAGTGCTCATCCACCTAGGAGCACTGAAGCTTTCTTT. Its amino acids are CASSAHPPRSTEAFF.